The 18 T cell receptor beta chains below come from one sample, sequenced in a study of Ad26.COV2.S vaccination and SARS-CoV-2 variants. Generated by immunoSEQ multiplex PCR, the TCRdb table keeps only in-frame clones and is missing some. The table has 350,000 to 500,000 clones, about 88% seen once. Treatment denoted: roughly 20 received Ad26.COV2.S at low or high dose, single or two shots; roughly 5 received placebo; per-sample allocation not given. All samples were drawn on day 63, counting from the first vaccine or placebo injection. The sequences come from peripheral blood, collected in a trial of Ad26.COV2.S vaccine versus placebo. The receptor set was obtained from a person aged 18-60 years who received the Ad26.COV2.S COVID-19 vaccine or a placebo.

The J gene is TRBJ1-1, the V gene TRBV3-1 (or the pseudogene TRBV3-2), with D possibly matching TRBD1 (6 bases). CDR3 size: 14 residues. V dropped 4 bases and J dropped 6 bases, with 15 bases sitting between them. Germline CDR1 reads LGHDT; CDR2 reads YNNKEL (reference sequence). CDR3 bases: TGTGCCAGCAGCCGACGGTCGGGGGCCCCTGAAGCTTTCTTT. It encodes CASSRRSGAPEAFF.

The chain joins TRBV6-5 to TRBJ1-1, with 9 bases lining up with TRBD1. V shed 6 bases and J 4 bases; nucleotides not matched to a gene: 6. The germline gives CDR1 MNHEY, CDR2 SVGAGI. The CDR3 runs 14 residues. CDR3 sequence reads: CASRDAQGATEAFF. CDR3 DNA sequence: TGTGCCAGCAGAGATGCACAGGGGGCCACTGAAGCTTTCTTT.

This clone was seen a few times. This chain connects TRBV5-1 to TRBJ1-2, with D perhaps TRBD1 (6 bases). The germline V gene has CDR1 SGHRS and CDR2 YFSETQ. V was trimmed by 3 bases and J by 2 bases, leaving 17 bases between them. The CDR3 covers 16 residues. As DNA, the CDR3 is TGCGCCAGCAGCTGGGAACAGGGCGGGGGAAACTATGGCTACACCTTC. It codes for CASSWEQGGGNYGYTF. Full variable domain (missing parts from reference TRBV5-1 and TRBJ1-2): KAGVTQTPRYLIKTRGQQVTLSCSPISGHRSVSWYQQTPGQGLQFLFEYFSETQRNKGNFPGRFSGRQFSNSRSEMNVSTLELGDSALYLCASSWEQGGGNYGYTFGSGTRLTVV.

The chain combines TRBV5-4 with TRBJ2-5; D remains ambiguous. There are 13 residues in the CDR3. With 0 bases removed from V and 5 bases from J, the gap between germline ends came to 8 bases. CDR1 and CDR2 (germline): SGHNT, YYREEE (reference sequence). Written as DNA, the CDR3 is TGTGCCAGCAGCTTGGCTGGCGCGGAGACCCAGTACTTC. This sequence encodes CASSLAGAETQYF.

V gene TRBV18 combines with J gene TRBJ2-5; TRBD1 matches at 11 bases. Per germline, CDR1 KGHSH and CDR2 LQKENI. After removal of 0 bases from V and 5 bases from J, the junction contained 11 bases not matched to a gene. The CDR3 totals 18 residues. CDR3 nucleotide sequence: TGTGCCAGCTCACCACCGGCCGGGACAGGGGGAATCGTTGAGACCCAGTACTTC. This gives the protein CASSPPAGTGGIVETQYF.

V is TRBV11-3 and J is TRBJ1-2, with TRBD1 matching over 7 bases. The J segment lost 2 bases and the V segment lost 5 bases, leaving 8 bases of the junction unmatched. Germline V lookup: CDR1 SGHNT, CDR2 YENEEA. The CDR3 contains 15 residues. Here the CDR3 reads CASSPRTGQNYGYTF. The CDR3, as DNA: TGTGCCAGCAGCCCAAGAACGGGACAGAACTATGGCTACACCTTC.

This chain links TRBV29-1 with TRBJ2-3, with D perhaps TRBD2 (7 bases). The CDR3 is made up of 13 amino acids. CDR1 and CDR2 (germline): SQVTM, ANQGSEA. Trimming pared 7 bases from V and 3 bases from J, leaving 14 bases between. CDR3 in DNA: TGCAGCGGGGTCGGGGGGCCAACAGATACGCAGTATTTT. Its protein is CSGVGGPTDTQYF.

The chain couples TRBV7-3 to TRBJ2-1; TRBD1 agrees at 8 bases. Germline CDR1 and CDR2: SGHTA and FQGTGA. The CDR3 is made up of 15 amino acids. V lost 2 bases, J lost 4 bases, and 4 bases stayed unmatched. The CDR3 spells CASSLYQGAYNEQFF. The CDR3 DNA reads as TGTGCCAGCAGCTTATACCAGGGGGCTTACAATGAGCAGTTCTTC.

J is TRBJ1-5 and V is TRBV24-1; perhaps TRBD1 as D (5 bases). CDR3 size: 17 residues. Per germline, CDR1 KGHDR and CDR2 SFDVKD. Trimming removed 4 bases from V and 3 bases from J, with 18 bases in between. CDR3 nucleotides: TGTGCCACCAGTGACTCCATGGGGACGGTTAACAATCAGCCCCAGCATTTT. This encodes CATSDSMGTVNNQPQHF.

The CDR3 spells CASSLGTGFYNEQFF. In nucleotides, the CDR3 is TGTGCCAGCAGCTTAGGGACAGGGTTCTACAATGAGCAGTTCTTC. This chain uses TRBV5-4 with TRBJ2-1; 9 bases are shared with TRBD1. Germline CDR1 is SGHNT and CDR2 is YYREEE (reference sequence). The CDR3 is 15 amino acids. With V trimmed by 2 bases and J by 3 bases, 3 bases remained unmatched.

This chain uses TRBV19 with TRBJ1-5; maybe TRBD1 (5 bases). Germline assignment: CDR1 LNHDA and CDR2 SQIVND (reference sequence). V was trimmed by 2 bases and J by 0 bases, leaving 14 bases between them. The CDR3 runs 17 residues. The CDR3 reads CASSISDSAYSNQPQHF. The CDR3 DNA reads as TGTGCCAGTAGTATATCAGACAGTGCCTATAGCAATCAGCCCCAGCATTTT.

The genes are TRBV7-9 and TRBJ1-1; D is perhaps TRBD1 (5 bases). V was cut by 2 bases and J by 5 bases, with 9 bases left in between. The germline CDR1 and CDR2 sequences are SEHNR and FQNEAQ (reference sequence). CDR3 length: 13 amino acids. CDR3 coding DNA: TGTGCCAGCAGCTTAAACGGGGGTACTGAAGCTTTCTTT. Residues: CASSLNGGTEAFF.

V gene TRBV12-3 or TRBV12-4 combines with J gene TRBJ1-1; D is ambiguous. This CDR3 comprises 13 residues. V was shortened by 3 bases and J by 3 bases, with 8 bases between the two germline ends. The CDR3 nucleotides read TGTGCCAGCAGTTTGGTGGGATACACTGAAGCTTTCTTT. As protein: CASSLVGYTEAFF.

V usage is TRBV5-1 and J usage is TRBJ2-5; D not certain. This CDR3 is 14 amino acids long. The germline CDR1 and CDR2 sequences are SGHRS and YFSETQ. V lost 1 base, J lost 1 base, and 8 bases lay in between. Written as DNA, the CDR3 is TGCGCCAGCAGCTTGAATCCCCCCCAAGAGACCCAGTACTTC. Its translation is CASSLNPPQETQYF. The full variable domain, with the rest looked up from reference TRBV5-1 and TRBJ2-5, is KAGVTQTPRYLIKTRGQQVTLSCSPISGHRSVSWYQQTPGQGLQFLFEYFSETQRNKGNFPGRFSGRQFSNSRSEMNVSTLELGDSALYLCASSLNPPQETQYFGPGTRLLVL.

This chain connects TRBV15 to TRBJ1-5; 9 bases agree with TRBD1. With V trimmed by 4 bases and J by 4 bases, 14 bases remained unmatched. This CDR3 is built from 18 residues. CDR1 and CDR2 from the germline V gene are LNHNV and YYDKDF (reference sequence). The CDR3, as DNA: TGTGCCACCAGCAAAGGATATTCGGGACAGGGACTGAATCAGCCCCAGCATTTT. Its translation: CATSKGYSGQGLNQPQHF.

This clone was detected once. The CDR3 coding sequence is TGTGCCTGGAGTCGGGACATAGGGTCACCCCTCCACTTT. This translates into CAWSRDIGSPLHF. The V call is TRBV30, the J call TRBJ1-6; D is possibly TRBD1 (6 bases). Germline CDR1 GTSNPN, CDR2 SVGIG (reference sequence). Trimming stripped 2 bases from V and 10 bases from J, with 12 bases between. The CDR3 sequence is 13 residues long.

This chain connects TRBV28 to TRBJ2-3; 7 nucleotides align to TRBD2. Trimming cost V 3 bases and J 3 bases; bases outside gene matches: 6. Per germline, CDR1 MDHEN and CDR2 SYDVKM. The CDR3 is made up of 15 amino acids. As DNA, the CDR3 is TGTGCCAGCAGTTTGGTACAGCGGGGAACAGATACGCAGTATTTT. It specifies CASSLVQRGTDTQYF.

Written as DNA, the CDR3 is TGTGCCAGCAGCCACCGGATGTCCAGGGGCTCTGGAAACACCATATATTTT. It yields the protein CASSHRMSRGSGNTIYF. This chain uses TRBV7-9 with TRBJ1-3; maybe TRBD1 (6 bases). Germline-derived CDR1 and CDR2 are SEHNR and FQNEAQ (reference sequence). V lost 5 bases, J lost 0 bases, and 17 bases lay in between. The CDR3 extends over 17 amino acids. Supplemented by reference TRBV7-9 and TRBJ1-3, the full variable domain reads DTGVSQNPRHKITKRGQNVTFRCDPISEHNRLYWYRQTLGQGPEFLTYFQNEAQLEKSRLLSDRFSAERPKGSFSTLEIQRTEQGDSAMYLCASSHRMSRGSGNTIYFGEGSWLTVV.